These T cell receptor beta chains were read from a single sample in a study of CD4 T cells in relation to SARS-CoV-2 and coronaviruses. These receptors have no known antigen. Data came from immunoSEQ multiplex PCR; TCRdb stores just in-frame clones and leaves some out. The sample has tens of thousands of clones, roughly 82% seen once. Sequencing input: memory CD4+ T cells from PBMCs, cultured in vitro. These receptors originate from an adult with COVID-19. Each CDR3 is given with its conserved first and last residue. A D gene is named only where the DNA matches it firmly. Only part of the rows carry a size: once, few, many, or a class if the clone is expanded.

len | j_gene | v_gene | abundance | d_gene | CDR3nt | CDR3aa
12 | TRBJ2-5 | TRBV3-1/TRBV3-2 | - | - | TGTGCCAGCAGCCGGACAGTTGAGACCCAGTACTTC | CASSRTVETQYF
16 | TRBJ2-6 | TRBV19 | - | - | TGTGCCAGTAGTATAAGTCGTAGAGCTGGGGCCAACGTCCTGACTTTC | CASSISRRAGANVLTF
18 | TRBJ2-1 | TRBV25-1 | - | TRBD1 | TGTGCCAGCAGTGATCCCCCGGACAGGACCCACTCCTACAATGAGCAGTTCTTC | CASSDPPDRTHSYNEQFF
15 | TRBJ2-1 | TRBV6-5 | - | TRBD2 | TGTGCCAGCAGACCGACTAGCGGGAGGTTCAATGAGCAGTTCTTC | CASRPTSGRFNEQFF
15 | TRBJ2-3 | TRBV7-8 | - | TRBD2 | TGTGCCAGCAGCTTACGAAGCGGGAACACAGATACGCAGTATTTT | CASSLRSGNTDTQYF
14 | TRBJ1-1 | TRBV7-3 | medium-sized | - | TGTGCCAGCAGCTTACACCAGGGAAACACTGAAGCTTTCTTT | CASSLHQGNTEAFF
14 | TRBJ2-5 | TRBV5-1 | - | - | TGCGCCAGCAGCTTGGAAGGGGGACAAGAGACCCAGTACTTC | CASSLEGGQETQYF
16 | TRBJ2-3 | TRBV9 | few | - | TGTGCCAGCAGCGTAGGACCGGCCACTAGCACAGATACGCAGTATTTT | CASSVGPATSTDTQYF
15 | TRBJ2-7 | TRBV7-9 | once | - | TGTGCCAGCAGCTTATTTTCTGGGTGGGGCGACGAGCAGTACTTC | CASSLFSGWGDEQYF
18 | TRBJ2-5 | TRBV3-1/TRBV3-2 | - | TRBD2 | TGTGCCAGCAGCCACCCTCACGGACTAGCGGGAGAGTTCGAGACCCAGTACTTC | CASSHPHGLAGEFETQYF